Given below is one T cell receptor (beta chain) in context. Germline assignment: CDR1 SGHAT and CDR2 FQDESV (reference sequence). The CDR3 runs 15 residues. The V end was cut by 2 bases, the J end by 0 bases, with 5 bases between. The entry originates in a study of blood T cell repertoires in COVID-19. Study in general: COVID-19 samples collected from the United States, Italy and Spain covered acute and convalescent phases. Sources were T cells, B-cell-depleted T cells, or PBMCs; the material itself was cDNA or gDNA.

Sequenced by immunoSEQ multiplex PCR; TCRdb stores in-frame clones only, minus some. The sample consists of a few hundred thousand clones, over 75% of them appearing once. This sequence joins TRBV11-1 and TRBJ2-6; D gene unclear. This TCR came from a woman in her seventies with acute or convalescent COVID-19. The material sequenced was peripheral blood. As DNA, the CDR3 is TGTGCCAGCAGCTTAATCGGCTCTGGGGCCAACGTCCTGACTTTC. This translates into CASSLIGSGANVLTF. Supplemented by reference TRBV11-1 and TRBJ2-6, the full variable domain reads EAEVAQSPRYKITEKSQAVAFWCDPISGHATLYWYRQILGQGPELLVQFQDESVVDDSQLPKDRFSAERLKGVDSTLKIQPAELGDSAMYLCASSLIGSGANVLTFGAGSRLTVL.